Following are 3 T cell receptor beta chains from one sample sequenced in a study of CD8 T cell repertoires and HIV-1 epitope variants (dated by TCRdb to the early 2020s). Receptor libraries were prepared by the immunoSEQ multiplex PCR assay. In TCRdb, the immuneACCESS table is reduced to in-frame sequences with V and J assigned. These tables do not hold every clone; where another copy was compared, an unresolved V gene accounts for under half, and the others remain unexplained. The sample table lists approximately 5,400 clones, roughly 70% of them with a count of one. The ten largest clones add up to approximately 40% of the sample. No cognate antigen is known for these TCRs. Sequencing was performed on cultured CD8+ T cells derived from PBMCs. These receptors all stem from a male donor with HIV.

In this sample, this clone turned up a few times. The V call is TRBV7-6, the J call TRBJ1-1; D gene unclear. The CDR3 totals 12 residues. V was trimmed by 5 bases and J by 6 bases, leaving 10 bases between them. Germline CDR1 and CDR2: SGHVS and FNYEAQ. The CDR3 coding sequence is TGTGCCAGCAGCCACGGCAGCCCTGAAGCTTTCTTT. Protein sequence: CASSHGSPEAFF.

This rearrangement joins TRBV5-1 to TRBJ1-1; D perhaps matches TRBD1 (6 bases). The CDR3 has 13 amino acids. Trimming cost V 3 bases and J 4 bases, with 10 bases left between them. The V gene's germline CDR1 is SGHRS and CDR2 YFSETQ. The CDR3 spells CASSYSQGTEAFF. Written as DNA, the CDR3 is TGCGCCAGCAGCTATTCACAGGGCACTGAAGCTTTCTTT.

The rearrangement links TRBV28 to TRBJ1-5; TRBD1 might be the D (5 bases). The CDR3 totals 16 residues. Deletions cut 1 base from V and 3 bases from J, with 13 bases between. The V gene's germline CDR1 is MDHEN and CDR2 SYDVKM. The DNA for the CDR3 is TGTGCCAGCAGTTTATATACGGGGGACCCCAATCAGCCCCAGCATTTT. Translation gives CASSLYTGDPNQPQHF.